The clone carrying this T cell receptor (beta chain) was counted a single time. The data originate from a study of blood T cell repertoires in COVID-19. As processed by the authors: Amplification from reference gene primers served as the basis for estimated nucleated cell counts. Produced via immunoSEQ multiplex PCR; TCRdb's table is partial and in-frame only. That table gives V, J and clone size, and the DNA gave D and trimming. The repertoire includes about 220,000 clones, 85% to 90% of them detected once, and about 3% sits in the top ten. This CDR3 comprises 12 residues. Trimming took 5 bases from V and 4 from J, leaving 8 bases between them. Participants were aged about 18 to 89 years from more than 20 US areas.

The sequenced sample was PBMCs or T cells enriched from blood (not recorded which). The clonotype comes from a woman aged 18 to 35 in a cohort exposed to, infected with or recovered from COVID-19 (not recorded which). J is TRBJ1-1 and V is TRBV12-3 or TRBV12-4; tentative D call: TRBD1 (5 bases). CDR3 residues: CASSQGGTEAFF. The CDR3, as DNA: TGTGCCAGCAGTCAGGGAGGCACTGAAGCTTTCTTT.